This T cell receptor beta chain was recorded in a study of T cell responses to AZD1222 COVID-19 vaccine. TCRdb's table, derived via immunoSEQ multiplex PCR, lists solely in-frame clones and lacks some. Among 95,000 to 100,000 clones, over 75% were seen once, and the ten largest hold roughly 1.4%. Notes on the study in general: In a largely white British group with more females than males, clonal diversity was possibly underestimated. No day 14 peak samples; only post-peak repertoires were characterized.

Germline V gene data show CDR1 as KGHSH and CDR2 as LQKENI. This CDR3 region has 14 residues. V was cut by 5 bases and J by 1 base, with 11 bases left in between. As concerns this clone: The antigen is undetermined.

The chain employs TRBV18 and TRBJ1-1, with a weak D call TRBD1 (6 bases). The material was peripheral blood, obtained on day 0 of AZD1222 vaccination. This TCR was sampled from an adult in good health. The CDR3 DNA is TGTGCCAGCTCAGCCAGACAGGCGAACACTGAAGCTTTCTTT. Protein sequence: CASSARQANTEAFF.